These T cell receptor beta chains were read from a single sample in a study of T-cell memory formation after mild COVID-19. MiXCR was run by TCRdb on the 5' RACE reads, yielding one entry per CDR3 protein. The repertoire holds some 290,000 distinct CDR3 sequences, roughly 16% seen once, with roughly 25% in the top ten. The sequenced sample was PBMCs or a T cell subset sorted from them (not recorded which). The receptors were sampled from a man in his late teens or twenties who had mild COVID-19 (a few samples of this study predate the infection). Cell type and time point are not known. CDR3s include the opening cysteine and the closing phenylalanine or tryptophan.

cdr3_length	v_call	cdr3_aa
15	TRBV3-1	CASSQKAGAYNEQFF
13	TRBV4-3	CASSQEFGEKLFF
15	TRBV5-1	CASSHGQPTNSPLHF
16	TRBV28	CASTTLLGTDTYGYTF
15	TRBV10-3	CAIPGSSGYPGELFF
16	TRBV6-5	CASSRNRPTGEDGYTF
14	TRBV20-1	CSARQGAVTDTQYF
19	TRBV7-9	CASSLAGESQTPMNTEAFF
12	TRBV7-2	CASSRDSSALHF
15	TRBV7-6	CASSLSGGGQYEQYF
17	TRBV5-1	CASSEGLAGGSTDTQYF
15	TRBV7-7	CASSSTSGESETQYF
15	TRBV5-6	CASSLTGASSYEQYF
13	TRBV7-3	CASSLGVGYGYTF
13	TRBV3-1	CASSQDSGGTQYF
14	TRBV20-1	CSAEKVPRGTEAFF
16	TRBV4-3	CASSQAGTASGNTIYF
15	TRBV5-1	CASSLAPTTNSPLHF
17	TRBV12-3/TRBV12-4	CASTTLGVAGGADTQYF
12	TRBV5-1	CASTPSSYEQYF
12	TRBV6-5	CASSSTNEKLFF
15	TRBV15	CATSGSGGSHYEQYF
15	TRBV6-6	CASSYTGGAGGELFF
12	TRBV7-9	CASGRGNQPQHF
12	TRBV12-3/TRBV12-4	CASSFEGGEQFF
14	TRBV12-3/TRBV12-4	CASSRDRGRGGYTF
11	TRBV28	CASSDNSPLHF
13	TRBV12-3/TRBV12-4	CASSFLGGDTQYF
13	TRBV6-5	CASSLGVGTEAFF
13	TRBV20-1	CSARLGGGETQYF
14	TRBV7-2	CASSLGTVEEKLFF
13	TRBV11-3	CASSLGASDTQYF
14	TRBV7-9	CASSSGQGYNEQFF
16	TRBV7-2	CASSPPRGGRVDTQYF
14	TRBV5-1	CASSLVGDNNEQFF
15	TRBV5-5	CASSSRGRFTDTQYF
16	TRBV4-1	CASSSRTSGYSYEQYF
14	TRBV7-9	CASSGGGLGQPQHF
14	TRBV28	CASKEGTGVEKLFF
15	TRBV9	CASSALGGDGYGYTF
15	TRBV4-3	CASSPGTSAYNEQFF
14	TRBV7-2	CASSGTISTDTQYF
12	TRBV5-1	CASSLEGPGYTF
16	TRBV25-1	CASSEDSEYSNQPQHF
14	TRBV6-5	CASKGSYFDSPLHF
13	TRBV5-6	CASSLLIADEQFF
16	TRBV5-6	CASSFYKQGVYYEQYF
16	TRBV12-3/TRBV12-4	CASSLRQGRSYNEQFF
16	TRBV15	CATSREEGRSNQPQHF
12	TRBV25-1	CASTINPGLQFF
15	TRBV6-5	CASRTLLRAGNTIYF
14	TRBV29-1	CSVERSGGRVEQFF
14	TRBV5-1	CASSQGQGADEQYF
13	TRBV5-1	CASSFAGADTQYF
15	TRBV6-1	CASSDTRSYQETQYF
16	TRBV7-3	CASSRGQGALTDTQYF
14	TRBV7-2	CASRPTGVESPLHF
13	TRBV12-3/TRBV12-4	CASTPAGANEQFF